The rows below give T cell receptor beta chains drawn from one sample of a study of T cells expressing NK-cell markers. TCRdb re-analyzed the 5' RACE reads; it lists each CDR3 protein once, without DNA. This repertoire includes around 110,000 distinct CDR3 sequences. Sequenced material: blood T cells: a sorted CD56 or NKG2C T cell subset, CD4+ or CD8+ T cells, or bulk PBMC T cells (not recorded which). These receptor sequences come from a woman aged 18-70 years in good health. CDR3s include the opening cysteine and the closing phenylalanine or tryptophan. Fields, in order: J gene, V gene, CDR3 protein.

TRBJ2-1 TRBV12-3/TRBV12-4 CAAAVQAGPYNEQFF
TRBJ1-1 TRBV19 CASTGTGRAFF
TRBJ2-1 TRBV4-1 CASTSGVSYNEQFF
TRBJ2-1 TRBV20-1 CSARDQSNPYNEQFF
TRBJ2-1 TRBV29-1 CSVTAGYEQFF
TRBJ1-2 TRBV29-1 CSVDGGVYGYTF
TRBJ2-1 TRBV9 CASSYEYNEQFF
TRBJ2-1 TRBV27 CASSLFEGTSNEQFF
TRBJ2-7 TRBV12-3/TRBV12-4 CASRTRGYYEQYF
TRBJ2-1 TRBV6-2/TRBV6-3 CASSPQLAYEQFF
TRBJ2-2 TRBV4-3 CASSQDHDGPYTGELFF
TRBJ1-1 TRBV20-1 CSALTENTEAFF
TRBJ2-1 TRBV20-1 CSATDIGTANNEQFF
TRBJ1-1 TRBV5-1 CASSLVGEAFF
TRBJ2-1 TRBV7-2 CASSLVGPANEQFF
TRBJ2-1 TRBV7-9 CASSLMAEFNEQFF
TRBJ1-1 TRBV6-1 CASRSTLEGGLNTEAFF
TRBJ2-7 TRBV9 CASSVGGLASSYEQYF
TRBJ1-1 TRBV13 CASSLSGLDTEAFF
TRBJ2-3 TRBV7-2 CASSYWRDSTDTQYF
TRBJ2-1 TRBV7-9 CASSFVLAGRTYNEQFF
TRBJ2-3 TRBV4-3 CASSQLLAGDLDTQYF
TRBJ2-2 TRBV29-1 CSVEVTGELFF